This T cell receptor (beta chain) was identified during a study of cytomegalovirus exposure and HLA in healthy donors. The germline gives CDR1 LGHNA, CDR2 YNFKEQ. The V end was cut by 4 bases, the J end by 1 base, with 19 bases between. The CDR3 contains 17 residues. The study ran its PCR with 60 Vbeta and 13 Jbeta primers. Measured with immunoSEQ multiplex PCR; TCRdb has only the in-frame clones, and not every one. Among around 100,000 clones listed, 65% to 85% were seen once. In this sample, this clone turned up a few times. This TCR derives from a man in his fifties in good health and CMV-seropositive. The rearrangement joins TRBV4-2 to TRBJ2-5, with D possibly being TRBD1 (6 bases). Material: PBMCs. The CDR3 nucleotides read TGTGCCAGCAGCCCCCAGAGTAGAACCAGGGGCCAAGAGACCCAGTACTTC. It is translated as CASSPQSRTRGQETQYF.